The 6 T cell receptor beta chains in this list originate from one sample, sequenced in a study of shared clonotypes between healthy human individuals. Assay used: immunoSEQ multiplex PCR; TCRdb lists only in-frame clones, some missing. Altogether some 1 million clones are present, under 80% being singletons, with the ten largest covering approximately 1.5%. Input material: memory CD4+ T cells sorted from blood. Subset described: CD45RA-negative fraction. These receptors were collected from a man between 18 and 29 years old in good health.

Points on this clone: One base separates it from a far larger clone, so it is likely a read error. Other nucleotide sequences from this sample produce the same CDR3. V and J are TRBV6-5 and TRBJ2-6, with 8 bases that match TRBD2. The CDR3 is made up of 15 amino acids. The trim removed 6 bases at V and 12 bases at J, leaving 13 bases unmatched. Germline loops: CDR1 MNHEY, CDR2 SVGAGI. The CDR3 sequence: CASSYAAGGSGVLTF. The CDR3 DNA is TGTGCCAGCAGCTACGCTGCGGGGGGATCCGGCGTCCTGACTTTC.

Notes on this clone: One end of the junction varies from germline; a read error may be responsible. V gene TRBV7-9 combines with J gene TRBJ2-5; TRBD2 aligns across 8 bases. From germline, CDR1 is SEHNR and CDR2 FQNEAQ (reference sequence). The CDR3 runs 15 residues. CDR3 in DNA: TGTGCGAGCAGGCCGGGAGGGGACTTCCAAGAGACCCAGTACTTC. This translates into CASRPGGDFQETQYF.

CDR3 DNA: TGCGCCAGCAGCCCAGGGACAGGGAGCTGGTACGAGCAGTACTTC. The encoded protein is CASSPGTGSWYEQYF. This chain joins TRBV5-1 and TRBJ2-7; TRBD1 aligns across 9 bases. V trimming: 4 bases; J trimming: 4 bases; junction bases outside the gene matches: 9. The CDR3 extends over 15 amino acids. Per germline, CDR1 SGHRS and CDR2 YFSETQ.

A note on this clone: This likely stems from a read error, as it lies one base from a far larger clone. In the same sample, other DNA sequences code for this CDR3. The chain recombines TRBV30 with TRBJ1-1; TRBD1 is a possible D gene (5 bases). This CDR3 region has 13 residues. The V end lost 2 bases, the J end lost 5 bases, and 12 bases lay between the germline ends. CDR1 is GTSNPN, CDR2 SVGIG, per germline (reference sequence). The CDR3 DNA sequence: TGTGCCTGGAGTAAGGGGTCGAGAACTGAAGCTTTCTTT. Protein sequence: CAWSKGSRTEAFF. Full variable domain (outside the CDR3, taken from reference TRBV30 and TRBJ1-1): SQTIHQWPATLVQPVGSPLSLECTVEGTSNPNLYWYRQAAGRGLQLLFYSVGIGQISSEVPQNLSASRPQDRQFILSSKKLLLSDSGFYLCAWSKGSRTEAFFGQGTRLTVV.

The rearrangement uses TRBV18 and TRBJ2-7; TRBD2 is a possible D gene (6 bases). The CDR3 is 17 residues long. V lost 1 base and J lost 4, with 20 bases in between. Germline values: CDR1 KGHSH, CDR2 LQKENI. CDR3 sequence reads: CASSPQIPGNGGYEQYF. The CDR3 DNA sequence: TGTGCCAGCTCACCACAGATACCAGGCAATGGAGGGTACGAGCAGTACTTC. The full variable domain, rest sourced from reference TRBV18 and TRBJ2-7, is NAGVMQNPRHLVRRRGQEARLRCSPMKGHSHVYWYRQLPEEGLKFMVYLQKENIIDESGMPKERFSAEFPKEGPSILRIQQVVRGDSAAYFCASSPQIPGNGGYEQYFGPGTRLTVT.

The rearrangement links TRBV6-5 to TRBJ2-7; D not resolved. This CDR3 comprises 13 residues. Germline values: CDR1 MNHEY, CDR2 SVGAGI. V dropped 0 bases and J dropped 7 bases, with 10 bases sitting between them. The DNA of the CDR3 is TGTGCCAGCAGTTACTCAACCAGTCGGGAGCAGTACTTC. This gives the protein CASSYSTSREQYF.